A selection of T cell receptor beta chains follows, all from one sample in a study of a mutant IDH1 vaccine in newly diagnosed glioma. Measured with immunoSEQ multiplex PCR; TCRdb has only the in-frame clones, and not every one. The data show 41,000 or so clones, around 89% seen once. Their specific antigens are unknown. The source material was PBMCs, sampled from a glioma patient whose treatment included an IDH1 peptide vaccine. Receptors originate from a man aged 40-55 years with glioma. Each CDR3 is given with its conserved first and last residue. Fields, in order: clone size, D gene, V gene, J gene, CDR3 DNA, CDR3 protein. The D gene is left open where the match is weak. Clone size is not always given. Where it is, it says once, few, many or a class for expanded clones.

size: -
D: -
V: TRBV2
J: TRBJ1-5
DNA: TGTGCCAGCAGCCCTGGGTCGTTTTCTGATCAGCCCCAGCATTTT
CDR3: CASSPGSFSDQPQHF

size: medium-sized
D: -
V: TRBV6-1
J: TRBJ2-1
DNA: TGTGCCAGCAGTGTGTTAGGCCGACACAATGAGCAGTTCTTC
CDR3: CASSVLGRHNEQFF

size: -
D: -
V: TRBV6-5
J: TRBJ2-7
DNA: TGTGCCAGCAGTTACGGTCTCGCCTACGAGCAGTACTTC
CDR3: CASSYGLAYEQYF

size: -
D: TRBD2
V: TRBV14
J: TRBJ2-5
DNA: TGTGCCAGCAGCCTTAGAGCGTTGGCGGGAGTGGAGACCCAGTACTTC
CDR3: CASSLRALAGVETQYF

size: -
D: TRBD1
V: TRBV25-1
J: TRBJ1-4
DNA: TGTGCCAGCACCCGACAGGGGGACACTGAAAAACTGTTTTTT
CDR3: CASTRQGDTEKLFF

size: once
D: -
V: TRBV6-5
J: TRBJ2-2
DNA: TGTGCCAGCAGTTACTCAGTAGCGGCGAACACCGGGGAGCTGTTTTTT
CDR3: CASSYSVAANTGELFF

size: few
D: -
V: TRBV10-3
J: TRBJ1-6
DNA: TGTGCCGCCGGGGGGGGGTTCACCTATAATTCACCCCTCCACTTT
CDR3: CAAGGGFTYNSPLHF

size: -
D: -
V: TRBV6-5
J: TRBJ1-1
DNA: TGTGCCAGCAGTTACTCAGGGGGGAACACTGAAGCTTTCTTT
CDR3: CASSYSGGNTEAFF

size: -
D: -
V: TRBV4-3
J: TRBJ1-1
DNA: TGCGCCAGCAGCCAAGATGCACGGATCTTGAACACTGAAGCTTTCTTT
CDR3: CASSQDARILNTEAFF

size: -
D: -
V: TRBV11-2
J: TRBJ1-1
DNA: TGTGCCAGCAGCTTAGACCTAGGAATTGGGACTGAAGCTTTCTTT
CDR3: CASSLDLGIGTEAFF

size: -
D: TRBD1
V: TRBV5-4
J: TRBJ2-7
DNA: TGTGCTTATAAGCAGGACCTTTCCCTCAGGGGGAGCTCCTACGAGCAGTACTTC
CDR3: CAYKQDLSLRGSSYEQYF

size: -
D: TRBD2
V: TRBV18
J: TRBJ2-1
DNA: TGTGCCAGCTCACCGGCCCCCCCACTAGCGGGAGTGATAAACAATGAGCAGTTCTTC
CDR3: CASSPAPPLAGVINNEQFF

size: -
D: -
V: TRBV13
J: TRBJ1-1
DNA: TGTGCCAGCAGCCCCCCCCGCACTGAAGCTTTCTTT
CDR3: CASSPPRTEAFF

size: once
D: -
V: TRBV4-1
J: TRBJ2-7
DNA: TGCGCCAGCAGCCAAGAACAGATTTTCTCCTACGAGCAGTACTTC
CDR3: CASSQEQIFSYEQYF

size: -
D: TRBD1
V: TRBV4-1
J: TRBJ2-7
DNA: TGCGCCAGCAGCCAGACCGACAGGGGGGGAGTCTACGAGCAGTACTTC
CDR3: CASSQTDRGGVYEQYF

size: once
D: TRBD2
V: TRBV11-3
J: TRBJ2-2
DNA: TGTGCCAGCAGCTTAGCCCTAGCGGGAGCCGGGGAGCTGTTTTTT
CDR3: CASSLALAGAGELFF

size: once
D: TRBD1
V: TRBV6-6
J: TRBJ2-1
DNA: TGTGCCAGCAGACCTACAGGGGGGTGGGTGAATGAGCAGTTCTTC
CDR3: CASRPTGGWVNEQFF

size: -
D: -
V: TRBV28
J: TRBJ1-2
DNA: TGTGCCAGCAACACACAGCGGGAGGCCCTCTATGGCTACACCTTC
CDR3: CASNTQREALYGYTF

size: -
D: -
V: TRBV10-3
J: TRBJ1-2
DNA: TGTGCCATCAGTGAGTCGGCAGGGGATGGCTACACCTTC
CDR3: CAISESAGDGYTF

size: once
D: -
V: TRBV7-9
J: TRBJ1-4
DNA: TGTGCCAGCAGCTTAGCGGATGAAAAACTGTTTTTT
CDR3: CASSLADEKLFF

size: once
D: -
V: TRBV7-2
J: TRBJ2-5
DNA: TGTGCCAGCAGCCCATGGACCCTATCTGAGACCCAGTACTTC
CDR3: CASSPWTLSETQYF

size: -
D: TRBD1
V: TRBV29-1
J: TRBJ1-3
DNA: TGCAGCGTTGCGGGGCAGGGGGGTGGAAACACCATATATTTT
CDR3: CSVAGQGGGNTIYF

size: -
D: TRBD1
V: TRBV7-9
J: TRBJ1-1
DNA: TGTGCCAGCAGCTCCTCCGGGACAGGGAACACTGAAGCTTTCTTT
CDR3: CASSSSGTGNTEAFF

size: -
D: -
V: TRBV9
J: TRBJ2-7
DNA: TGTGCCAGCAGCGTAGCTGGCTCTTCCTCCTACGAGCAGTACTTC
CDR3: CASSVAGSSSYEQYF

size: -
D: TRBD1
V: TRBV4-2
J: TRBJ1-3
DNA: TGTGCCAGCAGCCAAGACAGGGGGCATGGAAACACCATATATTTT
CDR3: CASSQDRGHGNTIYF

size: -
D: -
V: TRBV5-1
J: TRBJ2-2
DNA: TGCGCCAGCACCCCGGGGGGCCACACCGGGGAGCTGTTTTTT
CDR3: CASTPGGHTGELFF

size: -
D: TRBD1
V: TRBV5-6
J: TRBJ2-7
DNA: TGTGCCAGCAGCCAAGTAGACGGGACAGGGGCAAGTCAGTACTTC
CDR3: CASSQVDGTGASQYF

size: -
D: TRBD1
V: TRBV7-8
J: TRBJ2-7
DNA: TGTGCCAGCAGCTTATGGACAGGGAAAGACGAGCAGTACTTC
CDR3: CASSLWTGKDEQYF

size: -
D: -
V: TRBV29-1
J: TRBJ1-1
DNA: TGCAGCGTCCTGGGGCGGGGGAACACTGAAGCTTTCTTT
CDR3: CSVLGRGNTEAFF

size: -
D: TRBD1
V: TRBV5-1
J: TRBJ1-3
DNA: TGCGCCAGCACCTCGGGACAGGGGTTAGGAAACACCATATATTTT
CDR3: CASTSGQGLGNTIYF

size: -
D: -
V: TRBV6-4
J: TRBJ2-3
DNA: TGTGCCAGCAGTGACTCCCCCAATCCTAGCACAGATACGCAGTATTTT
CDR3: CASSDSPNPSTDTQYF

size: -
D: -
V: TRBV21-1
J: TRBJ1-1
DNA: TGTGCCAGCAGCAAAGTTCAGGTACGGGACCCGAACACTGAAGCTTTCTTT
CDR3: CASSKVQVRDPNTEAFF

size: -
D: -
V: TRBV28
J: TRBJ1-2
DNA: TGTGCCAGCACCGTCGGGACACATCTTTATGGCTACACCTTC
CDR3: CASTVGTHLYGYTF

size: -
D: -
V: TRBV6-1
J: TRBJ1-6
DNA: TGTGCCAGCAGTGGTTTGGAGTTAAGCTATAATTCACCCCTCCACTTT
CDR3: CASSGLELSYNSPLHF

size: -
D: TRBD2
V: TRBV5-1
J: TRBJ2-1
DNA: TGCGCCAGCAGCTTGCCCCCAGTAGCGGGAACGAATGAGCAGTTCTTC
CDR3: CASSLPPVAGTNEQFF

size: -
D: -
V: TRBV7-8
J: TRBJ2-6
DNA: TGTGCCAGCAGCCGACGGAACGTCCTGACTTTC
CDR3: CASSRRNVLTF

size: -
D: -
V: TRBV5-4
J: TRBJ1-3
DNA: TGTGCCAGCAGCTTAAGGGGATCTGGAAACACCATATATTTT
CDR3: CASSLRGSGNTIYF

size: -
D: -
V: TRBV7-2
J: TRBJ1-5
DNA: TGTGCCAGCAGCTTAGGCAGAGATCAGCCCCAGCATTTT
CDR3: CASSLGRDQPQHF

size: -
D: TRBD2
V: TRBV4-1
J: TRBJ2-1
DNA: TGCGCCAGCAGCCGCAACGGGGGGGGCTCCTACAATGAGCAGTTCTTC
CDR3: CASSRNGGGSYNEQFF

size: -
D: -
V: TRBV7-2
J: TRBJ2-3
DNA: TGTGCCAGCATTGGCAGGACCCCTAGCACAGATACGCAGTATTTT
CDR3: CASIGRTPSTDTQYF

size: -
D: -
V: TRBV5-6
J: TRBJ2-7
DNA: TGTGCCAGCAGCTTGGCAGGGGGGGTCCATTACGAGCAGTACTTC
CDR3: CASSLAGGVHYEQYF

size: -
D: -
V: TRBV7-8
J: TRBJ2-4
DNA: TGTGCCAGCAGCTTAAATACAGGACGGGACATTCAGTACTTC
CDR3: CASSLNTGRDIQYF

size: -
D: -
V: TRBV28
J: TRBJ2-6
DNA: TGTGCCAGCAGTCCGGCGGCAGGGAGCGGGGCCAACGTCCTGACTTTC
CDR3: CASSPAAGSGANVLTF

size: -
D: -
V: TRBV19
J: TRBJ1-5
DNA: TGTGCCAGTAGTATAGTAGGGCAGGGCATACAGCCCCAGCATTTT
CDR3: CASSIVGQGIQPQHF

size: -
D: TRBD1
V: TRBV28
J: TRBJ1-6
DNA: TGTGCCAGCAAACCAGGGGGGAAAAACTGGGTTTCACCCCTCCACTTT
CDR3: CASKPGGKNWVSPLHF

size: -
D: -
V: TRBV6-1
J: TRBJ2-3
DNA: TGTGCCAGCGGCCACGACAGGACCGGTAGGAATACGCAGTATTTT
CDR3: CASGHDRTGRNTQYF

size: few
D: -
V: TRBV6-1
J: TRBJ1-5
DNA: TGTGCCAGCAGGGTTTCGAATCAGCCCCAGCATTTT
CDR3: CASRVSNQPQHF

size: -
D: TRBD1
V: TRBV7-9
J: TRBJ1-4
DNA: TGTGCCAGCAGCTTATCGGACAGGGAGGGAGAAAAACTGTTTTTT
CDR3: CASSLSDREGEKLFF

size: -
D: TRBD1
V: TRBV4-3
J: TRBJ1-2
DNA: TGCGCCAGCAGCCGGGGGACCGGGACAGGGGCCGTCTATGGCTACACCTTC
CDR3: CASSRGTGTGAVYGYTF

size: once
D: -
V: TRBV9
J: TRBJ1-1
DNA: TGTGCCAGCAGCTCAAGGACGGCGACCGAAGCTTTCTTT
CDR3: CASSSRTATEAFF

size: once
D: -
V: TRBV28
J: TRBJ1-5
DNA: TGTGCCAGCAGCACGCAGGGGAATGGCCAGCCCCAGCATTTT
CDR3: CASSTQGNGQPQHF

size: -
D: TRBD1
V: TRBV14
J: TRBJ1-3
DNA: TGTGCCAGCAGCCATCACTCGGGACAGGGGTTTGGAAACACCATATATTTT
CDR3: CASSHHSGQGFGNTIYF

size: -
D: TRBD1
V: TRBV30
J: TRBJ1-1
DNA: TGTGCCTGGAGTGTAAGCAGGGGGCACGCTTTCTTT
CDR3: CAWSVSRGHAFF

size: -
D: -
V: TRBV28
J: TRBJ1-1
DNA: TGTGCCAGCAGTTTAAAAGGAGGGCTGGGGACTGAAGCTTTCTTT
CDR3: CASSLKGGLGTEAFF

size: -
D: TRBD2
V: TRBV4-2
J: TRBJ2-7
DNA: TGTGCCAGCAGCCAAGTTGGCGCTAGCGGGGGTGCCTACGAGCAGTACTTC
CDR3: CASSQVGASGGAYEQYF

size: -
D: -
V: TRBV5-6
J: TRBJ2-2
DNA: TGTGCCAGCAGCTGGGTAGATTCCAAGGACACCGGGGAGCTGTTTTTT
CDR3: CASSWVDSKDTGELFF

size: -
D: TRBD1
V: TRBV4-1
J: TRBJ1-2
DNA: TGCGCCAGCAGCCAGACAGGGTCCGGTAACTATGGCTACACCTTC
CDR3: CASSQTGSGNYGYTF

size: -
D: -
V: TRBV6-1
J: TRBJ1-5
DNA: TGTGCCAGCAGTGATCAACTCGGGGGCAATCAGCCCCAGCATTTT
CDR3: CASSDQLGGNQPQHF

size: -
D: TRBD2
V: TRBV9
J: TRBJ2-1
DNA: TGTGCCAGCAGCGTAGGGATGTGGACTAGCGGAGATCTTTACAATGAGCAGTTCTTC
CDR3: CASSVGMWTSGDLYNEQFF

size: -
D: TRBD1
V: TRBV5-1
J: TRBJ1-1
DNA: TGCGCCAGCAGCTTGGTCGGGACAGGGGTACACATGAACACTGAAGCTTTCTTT
CDR3: CASSLVGTGVHMNTEAFF